This T cell receptor (beta chain) was documented in a study of shared clonotypes between healthy human individuals. General study points: Shared clonotypes: about 4.6% naive CD4, about 4% naive CD8, 2.3% memory CD4, approximately 0.4% memory CD8. Sequencing depth was a factor that was expected to affect clonotype sharing among donors.

Measured with immunoSEQ multiplex PCR; TCRdb has only the in-frame clones, and not every one. The table lists about 1 million clones, about 80% of them singletons. This clone is a singleton in its sample. Its antigen is unidentified. CDR1 and CDR2 from the germline V gene are SGHAT and FQNNGV. This CDR3 has 16 residues. The V gene lost 6 bases and the J gene lost 4 bases, with 21 bases spanning the gap. J is TRBJ2-5 and V is TRBV11-2; TRBD1 is a possible D gene (6 bases). The sample consisted of memory CD4+ T cells sorted from blood. Documented subset: CD45RA-negative fraction. This clonotype was obtained from a young man in good health. The CDR3 protein is CASRYGRGRGRETQYF. The CDR3 bases are TGTGCCAGCAGGTACGGCAGGGGACGAGGGAGAGAGACCCAGTACTTC.